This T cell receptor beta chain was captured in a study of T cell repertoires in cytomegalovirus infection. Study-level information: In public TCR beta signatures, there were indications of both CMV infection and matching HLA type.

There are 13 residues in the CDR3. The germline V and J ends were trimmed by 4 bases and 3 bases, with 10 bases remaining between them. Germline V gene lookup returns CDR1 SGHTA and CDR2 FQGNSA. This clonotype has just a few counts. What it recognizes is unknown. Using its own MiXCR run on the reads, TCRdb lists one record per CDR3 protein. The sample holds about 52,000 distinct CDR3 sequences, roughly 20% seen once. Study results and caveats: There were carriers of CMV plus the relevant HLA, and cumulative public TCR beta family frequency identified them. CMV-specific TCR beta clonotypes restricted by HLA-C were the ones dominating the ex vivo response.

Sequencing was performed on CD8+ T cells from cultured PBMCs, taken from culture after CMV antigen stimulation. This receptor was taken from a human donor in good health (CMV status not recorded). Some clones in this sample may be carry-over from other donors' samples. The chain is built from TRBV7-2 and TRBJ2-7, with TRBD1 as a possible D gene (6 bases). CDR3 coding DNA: TGTGCCAGCAGCTGGGACACTGGCTACGAGCAGTACTTC. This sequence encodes CASSWDTGYEQYF.